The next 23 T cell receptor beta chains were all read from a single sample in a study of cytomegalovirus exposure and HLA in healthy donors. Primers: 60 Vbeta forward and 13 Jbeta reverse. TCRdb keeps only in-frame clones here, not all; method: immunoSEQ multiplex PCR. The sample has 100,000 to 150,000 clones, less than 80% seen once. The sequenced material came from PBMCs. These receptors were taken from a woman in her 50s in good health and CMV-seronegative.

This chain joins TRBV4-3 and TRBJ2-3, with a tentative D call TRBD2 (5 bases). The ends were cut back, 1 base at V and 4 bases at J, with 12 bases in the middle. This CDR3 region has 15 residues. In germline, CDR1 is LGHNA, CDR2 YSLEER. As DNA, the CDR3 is TGCGCCAGCAGCCAAGTGGCGCGGGCGGCAGATACGCAGTATTTT. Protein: CASSQVARAADTQYF.

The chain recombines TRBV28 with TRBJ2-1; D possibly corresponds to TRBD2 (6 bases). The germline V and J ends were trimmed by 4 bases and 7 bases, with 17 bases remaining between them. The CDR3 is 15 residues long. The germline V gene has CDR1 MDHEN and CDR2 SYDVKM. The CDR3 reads CASSWTGTGGNEQFF. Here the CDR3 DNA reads TGTGCCAGCAGTTGGACCGGGACTGGAGGGAATGAGCAGTTCTTC.

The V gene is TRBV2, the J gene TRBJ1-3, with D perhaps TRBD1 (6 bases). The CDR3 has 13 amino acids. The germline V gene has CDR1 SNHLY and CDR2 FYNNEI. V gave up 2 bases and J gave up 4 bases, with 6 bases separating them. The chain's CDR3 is CASSEQGGNTIYF. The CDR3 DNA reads TGTGCCAGCAGTGAACAGGGGGGAAACACCATATATTTT.

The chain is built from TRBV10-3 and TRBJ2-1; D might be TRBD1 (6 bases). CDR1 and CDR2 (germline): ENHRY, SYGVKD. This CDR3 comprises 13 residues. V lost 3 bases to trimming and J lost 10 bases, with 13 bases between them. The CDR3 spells CAISDAPGGEQFF. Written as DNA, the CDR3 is TGTGCCATCAGTGATGCCCCTGGGGGCGAGCAGTTCTTC.

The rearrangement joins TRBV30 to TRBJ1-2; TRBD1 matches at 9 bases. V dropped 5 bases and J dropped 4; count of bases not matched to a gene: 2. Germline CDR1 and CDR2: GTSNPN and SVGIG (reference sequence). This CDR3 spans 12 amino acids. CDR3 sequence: CAWDRGTYGYTF. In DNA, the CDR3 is TGTGCCTGGGACAGGGGGACCTATGGCTACACCTTC.

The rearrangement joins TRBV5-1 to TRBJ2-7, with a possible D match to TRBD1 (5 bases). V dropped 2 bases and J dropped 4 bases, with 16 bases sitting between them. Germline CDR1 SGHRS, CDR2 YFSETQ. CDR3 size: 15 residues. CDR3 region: CASSFGSQALYEQYF. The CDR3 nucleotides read TGCGCCAGCAGCTTCGGCTCACAGGCCCTTTACGAGCAGTACTTC.

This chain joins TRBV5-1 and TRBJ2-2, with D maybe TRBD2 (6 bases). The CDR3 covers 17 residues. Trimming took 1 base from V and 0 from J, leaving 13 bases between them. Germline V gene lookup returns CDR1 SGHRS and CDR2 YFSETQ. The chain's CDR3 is CASSLTSRTANTGELFF. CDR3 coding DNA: TGCGCCAGCAGCTTGACTAGCAGGACCGCGAACACCGGGGAGCTGTTTTTT.

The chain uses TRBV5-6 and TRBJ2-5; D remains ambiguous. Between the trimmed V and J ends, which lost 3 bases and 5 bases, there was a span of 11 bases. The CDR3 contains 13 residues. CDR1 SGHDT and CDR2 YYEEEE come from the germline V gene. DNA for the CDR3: TGTGCCAGCAGCTCCACTCTCTGGGAGACCCAGTACTTC. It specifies CASSSTLWETQYF.

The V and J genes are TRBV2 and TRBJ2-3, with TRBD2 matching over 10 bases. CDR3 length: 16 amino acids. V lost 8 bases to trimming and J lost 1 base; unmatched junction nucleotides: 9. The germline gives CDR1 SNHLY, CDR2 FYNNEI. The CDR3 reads CASQVQGLAGTDTQYF. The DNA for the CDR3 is TGTGCCAGCCAGGTACAAGGACTAGCGGGCACAGATACGCAGTATTTT.

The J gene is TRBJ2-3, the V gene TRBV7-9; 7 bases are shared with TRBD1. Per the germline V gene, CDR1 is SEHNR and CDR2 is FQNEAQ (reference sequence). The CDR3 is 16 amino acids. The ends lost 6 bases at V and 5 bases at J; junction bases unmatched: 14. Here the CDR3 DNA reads TGTGCCAGCAGACAAACGCCTACAGGGGTCGTAGATACGCAGTATTTT. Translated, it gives CASRQTPTGVVDTQYF. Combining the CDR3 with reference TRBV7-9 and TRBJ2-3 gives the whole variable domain DTGVSQNPRHKITKRGQNVTFRCDPISEHNRLYWYRQTLGQGPEFLTYFQNEAQLEKSRLLSDRFSAERPKGSFSTLEIQRTEQGDSAMYLCASRQTPTGVVDTQYFGPGTRLTVL.

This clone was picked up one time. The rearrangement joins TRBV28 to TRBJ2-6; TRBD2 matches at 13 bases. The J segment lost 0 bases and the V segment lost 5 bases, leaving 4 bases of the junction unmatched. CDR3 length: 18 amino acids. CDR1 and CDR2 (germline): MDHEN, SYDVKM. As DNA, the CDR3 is TGTGCCAGCAGTCCTACTAGCGGGGGGGCCTCTGGGGCCAACGTCCTGACTTTC. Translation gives CASSPTSGGASGANVLTF.

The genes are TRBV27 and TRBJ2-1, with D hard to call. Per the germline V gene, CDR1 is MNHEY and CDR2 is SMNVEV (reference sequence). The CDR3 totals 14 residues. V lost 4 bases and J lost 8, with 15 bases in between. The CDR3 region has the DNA TGTGCCAGCAGTTCGGTATCCCTCATGGATGAGCAGTTCTTC. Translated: CASSSVSLMDEQFF.

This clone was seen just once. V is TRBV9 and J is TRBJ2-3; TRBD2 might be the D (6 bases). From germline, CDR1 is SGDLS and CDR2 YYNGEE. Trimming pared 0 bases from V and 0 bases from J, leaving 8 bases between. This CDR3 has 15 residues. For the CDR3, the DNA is TGTGCCAGCAGCGTAGCTAGCGTTAGCACAGATACGCAGTATTTT. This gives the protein CASSVASVSTDTQYF.

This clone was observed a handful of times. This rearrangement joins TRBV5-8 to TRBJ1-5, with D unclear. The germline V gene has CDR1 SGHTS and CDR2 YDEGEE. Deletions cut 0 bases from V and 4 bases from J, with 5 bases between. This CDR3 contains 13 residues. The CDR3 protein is CASSLGLNQPQHF. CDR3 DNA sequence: TGTGCCAGCAGCTTGGGCCTAAATCAGCCCCAGCATTTT.

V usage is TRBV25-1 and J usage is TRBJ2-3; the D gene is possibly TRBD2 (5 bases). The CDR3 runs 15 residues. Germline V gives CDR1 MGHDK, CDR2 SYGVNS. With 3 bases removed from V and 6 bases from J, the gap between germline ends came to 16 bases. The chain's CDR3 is CASSEAFFLADTQYF. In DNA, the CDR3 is TGTGCCAGCAGTGAGGCTTTTTTTCTAGCCGATACGCAGTATTTT.

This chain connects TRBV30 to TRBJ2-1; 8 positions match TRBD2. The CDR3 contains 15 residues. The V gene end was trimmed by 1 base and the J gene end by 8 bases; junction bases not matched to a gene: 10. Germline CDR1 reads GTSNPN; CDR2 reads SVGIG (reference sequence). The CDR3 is CAWSGAGGPSDEQFF. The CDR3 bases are TGTGCCTGGAGTGGGGCGGGAGGCCCTTCGGATGAGCAGTTCTTC.

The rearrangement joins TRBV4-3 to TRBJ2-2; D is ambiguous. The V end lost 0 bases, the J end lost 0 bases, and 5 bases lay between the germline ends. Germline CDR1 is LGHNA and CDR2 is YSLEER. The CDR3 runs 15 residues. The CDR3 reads CASSQEASNTGELFF. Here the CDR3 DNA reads TGCGCCAGCAGCCAAGAGGCTTCGAACACCGGGGAGCTGTTTTTT.

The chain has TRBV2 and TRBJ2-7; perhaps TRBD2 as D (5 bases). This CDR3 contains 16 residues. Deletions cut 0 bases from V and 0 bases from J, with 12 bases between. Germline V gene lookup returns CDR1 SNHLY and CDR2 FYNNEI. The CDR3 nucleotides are TGTGCCAGCAGTGAAGCGGAGGAACTCCTCTCCTACGAGCAGTACTTC. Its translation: CASSEAEELLSYEQYF. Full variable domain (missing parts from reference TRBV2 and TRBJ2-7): EPEVTQTPSHQVTQMGQEVILRCVPISNHLYFYWYRQILGQKVEFLVSFYNNEISEKSEIFDDQFSVERPDGSNFTLKIRSTKLEDSAMYFCASSEAEELLSYEQYFGPGTRLTVT.

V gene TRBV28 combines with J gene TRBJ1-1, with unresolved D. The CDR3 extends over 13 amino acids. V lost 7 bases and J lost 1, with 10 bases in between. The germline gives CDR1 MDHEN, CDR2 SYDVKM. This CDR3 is CASTISTNTEAFF. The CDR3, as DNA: TGTGCCAGCACTATAAGCACGAACACTGAAGCTTTCTTT.

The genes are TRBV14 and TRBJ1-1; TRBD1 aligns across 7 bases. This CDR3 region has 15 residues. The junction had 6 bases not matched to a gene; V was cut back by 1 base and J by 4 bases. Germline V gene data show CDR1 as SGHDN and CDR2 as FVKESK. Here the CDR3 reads CASSQVGGQTTEAFF. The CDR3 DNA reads TGTGCCAGCAGCCAAGTCGGGGGACAGACCACTGAAGCTTTCTTT.

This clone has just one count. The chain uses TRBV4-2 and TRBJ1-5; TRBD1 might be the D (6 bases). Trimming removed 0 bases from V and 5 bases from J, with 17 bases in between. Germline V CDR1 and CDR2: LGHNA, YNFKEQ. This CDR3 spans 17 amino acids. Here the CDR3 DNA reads TGTGCCAGCAGCCAAGAGGTTGTGCAGGGGCAGTATCAGCCCCAGCATTTT. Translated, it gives CASSQEVVQGQYQPQHF.

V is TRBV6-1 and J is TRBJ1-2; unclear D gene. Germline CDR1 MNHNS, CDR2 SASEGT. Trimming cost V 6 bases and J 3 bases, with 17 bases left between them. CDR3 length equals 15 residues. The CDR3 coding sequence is TGTGCCAGCAGACCGATCGACACACGAGACTATGGCTACACCTTC. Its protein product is CASRPIDTRDYGYTF.

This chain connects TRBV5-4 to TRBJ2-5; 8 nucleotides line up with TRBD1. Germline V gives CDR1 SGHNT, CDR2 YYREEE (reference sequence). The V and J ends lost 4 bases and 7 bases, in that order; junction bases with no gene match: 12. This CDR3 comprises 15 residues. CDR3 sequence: CASSPTDRDRSTQYF. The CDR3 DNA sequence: TGTGCCAGCAGCCCGACGGACAGGGATAGGTCGACCCAGTACTTC.